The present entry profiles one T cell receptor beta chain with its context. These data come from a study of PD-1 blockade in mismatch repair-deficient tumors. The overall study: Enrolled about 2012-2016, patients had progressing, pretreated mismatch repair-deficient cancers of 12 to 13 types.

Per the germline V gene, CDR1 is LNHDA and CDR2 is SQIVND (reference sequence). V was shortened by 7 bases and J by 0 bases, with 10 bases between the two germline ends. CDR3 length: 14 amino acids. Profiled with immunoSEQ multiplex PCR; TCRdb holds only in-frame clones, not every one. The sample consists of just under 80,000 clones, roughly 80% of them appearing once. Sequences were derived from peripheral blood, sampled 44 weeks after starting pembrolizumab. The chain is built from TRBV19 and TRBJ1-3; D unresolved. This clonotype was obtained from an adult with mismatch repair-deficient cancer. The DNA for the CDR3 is TGTGCCAGTAAAGACGGCCCCTCTGGAAACACCATATATTTT. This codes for CASKDGPSGNTIYF.